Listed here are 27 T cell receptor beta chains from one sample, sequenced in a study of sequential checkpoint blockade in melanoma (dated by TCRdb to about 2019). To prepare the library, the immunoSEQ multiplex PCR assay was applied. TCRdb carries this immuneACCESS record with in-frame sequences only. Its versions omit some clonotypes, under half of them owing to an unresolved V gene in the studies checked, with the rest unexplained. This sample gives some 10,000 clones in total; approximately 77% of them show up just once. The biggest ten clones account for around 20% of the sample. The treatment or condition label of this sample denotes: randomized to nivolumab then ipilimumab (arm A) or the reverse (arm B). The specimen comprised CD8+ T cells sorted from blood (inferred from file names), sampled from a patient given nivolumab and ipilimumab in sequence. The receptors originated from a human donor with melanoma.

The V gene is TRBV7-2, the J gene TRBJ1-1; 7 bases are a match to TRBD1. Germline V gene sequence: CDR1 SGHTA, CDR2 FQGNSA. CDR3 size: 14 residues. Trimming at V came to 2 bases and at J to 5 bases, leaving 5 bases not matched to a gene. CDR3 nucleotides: TGTGCCAGCAGCTTAAACTCAGGGGGTACTGAAGCTTTCTTT. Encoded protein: CASSLNSGGTEAFF.

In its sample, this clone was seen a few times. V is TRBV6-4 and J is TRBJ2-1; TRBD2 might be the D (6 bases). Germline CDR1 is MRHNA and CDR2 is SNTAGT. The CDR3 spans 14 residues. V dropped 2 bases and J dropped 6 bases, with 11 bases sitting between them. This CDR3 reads CASSDGLAANEQFF. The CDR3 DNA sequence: TGTGCCAGCAGTGACGGGTTAGCGGCCAATGAGCAGTTCTTC.

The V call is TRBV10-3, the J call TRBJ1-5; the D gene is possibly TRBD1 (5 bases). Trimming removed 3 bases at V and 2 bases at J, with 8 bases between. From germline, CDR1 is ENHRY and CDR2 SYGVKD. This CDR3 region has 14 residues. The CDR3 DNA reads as TGTGCCATCAGTGACAGGGTTGGCAATCAGCCCCAGCATTTT. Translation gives CAISDRVGNQPQHF.

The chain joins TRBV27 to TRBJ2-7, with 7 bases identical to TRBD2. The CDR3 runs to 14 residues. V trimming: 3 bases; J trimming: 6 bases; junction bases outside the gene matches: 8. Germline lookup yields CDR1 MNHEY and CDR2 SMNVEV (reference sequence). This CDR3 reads CASSFPGGRGEQYF. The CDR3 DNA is TGTGCCAGCAGTTTCCCGGGAGGAAGAGGCGAGCAGTACTTC.

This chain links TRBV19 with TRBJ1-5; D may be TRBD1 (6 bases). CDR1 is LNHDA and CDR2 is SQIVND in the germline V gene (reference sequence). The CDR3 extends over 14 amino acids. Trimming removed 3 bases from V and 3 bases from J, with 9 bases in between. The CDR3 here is CASSIRDTNQPQHF. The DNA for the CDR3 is TGTGCCAGTAGTATCCGGGACACCAATCAGCCCCAGCATTTT.

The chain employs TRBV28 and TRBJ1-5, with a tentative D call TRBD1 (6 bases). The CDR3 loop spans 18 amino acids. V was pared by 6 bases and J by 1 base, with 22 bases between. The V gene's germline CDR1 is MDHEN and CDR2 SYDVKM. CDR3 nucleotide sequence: TGTGCCAGCAGCCATTACAAGGGGGGGAAAAAAAGCAATCAGCCCCAGCATTTT. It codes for CASSHYKGGKKSNQPQHF.

CDR3 residues: CASSRGQYEQYF. The CDR3 DNA is TGTGCCAGCAGCAGGGGACAGTACGAGCAGTACTTC. J is TRBJ2-7 and V is TRBV5-5, with 7 bases that match TRBD1. Germline V CDR1 and CDR2: SGHKS, YYEKEE (reference sequence). CDR3 size: 12 residues. Losses at the gene ends were 4 bases for V and 4 bases for J; bases not matched to a gene: 2.

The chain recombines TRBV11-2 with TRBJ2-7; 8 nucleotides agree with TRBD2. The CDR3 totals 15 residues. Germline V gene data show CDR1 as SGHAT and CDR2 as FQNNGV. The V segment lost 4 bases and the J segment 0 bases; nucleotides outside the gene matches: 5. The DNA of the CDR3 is TGTGCCAGCAGCTCCTTAGCGGGAAGCTCCTACGAGCAGTACTTC. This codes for CASSSLAGSSYEQYF. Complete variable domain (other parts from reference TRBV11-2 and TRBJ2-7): EAGVAQSPRYKIIEKRQSVAFWCNPISGHATLYWYQQILGQGPKLLIQFQNNGVVDDSQLPKDRFSAERLKGVDSTLKIQPAKLEDSAVYLCASSSLAGSSYEQYFGPGTRLTVT.

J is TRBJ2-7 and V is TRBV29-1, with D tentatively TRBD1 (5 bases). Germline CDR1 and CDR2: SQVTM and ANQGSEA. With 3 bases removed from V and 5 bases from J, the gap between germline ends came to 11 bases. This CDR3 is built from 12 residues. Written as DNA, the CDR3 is TGCAGCGTTGATTCAGGGTTCGACGAGCAGTACTTC. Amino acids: CSVDSGFDEQYF.

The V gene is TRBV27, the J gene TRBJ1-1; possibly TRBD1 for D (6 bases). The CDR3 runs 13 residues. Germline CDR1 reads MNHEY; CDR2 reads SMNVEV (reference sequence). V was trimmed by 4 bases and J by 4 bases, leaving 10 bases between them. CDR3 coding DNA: TGTGCCAGCAGTTGGGGACATCTCACTGAAGCTTTCTTT. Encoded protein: CASSWGHLTEAFF.

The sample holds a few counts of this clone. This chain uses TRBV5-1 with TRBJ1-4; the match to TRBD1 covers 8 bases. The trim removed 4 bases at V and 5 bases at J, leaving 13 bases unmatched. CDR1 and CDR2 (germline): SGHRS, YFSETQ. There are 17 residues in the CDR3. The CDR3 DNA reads TGCGCCAGCAGCCCCGAGGGGACAGGCAAGCTAAATGAAAAACTGTTTTTT. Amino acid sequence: CASSPEGTGKLNEKLFF.

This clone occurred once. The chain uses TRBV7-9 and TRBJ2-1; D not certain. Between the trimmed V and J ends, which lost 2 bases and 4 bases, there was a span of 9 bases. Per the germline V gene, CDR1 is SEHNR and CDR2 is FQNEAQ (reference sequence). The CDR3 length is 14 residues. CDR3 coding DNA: TGTGCCAGCAGCTTAAGCTCTAATTACAATGAGCAGTTCTTC. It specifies CASSLSSNYNEQFF.

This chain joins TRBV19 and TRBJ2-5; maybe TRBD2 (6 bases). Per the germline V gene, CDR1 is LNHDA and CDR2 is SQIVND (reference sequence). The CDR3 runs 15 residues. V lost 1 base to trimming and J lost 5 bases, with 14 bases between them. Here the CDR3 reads CASSIALGGPETQYF. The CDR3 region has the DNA TGTGCCAGTAGTATAGCGTTGGGGGGACCGGAGACCCAGTACTTC.

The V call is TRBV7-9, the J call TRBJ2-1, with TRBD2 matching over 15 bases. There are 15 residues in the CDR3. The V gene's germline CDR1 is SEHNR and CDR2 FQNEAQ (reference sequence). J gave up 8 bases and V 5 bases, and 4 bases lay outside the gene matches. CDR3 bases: TGTGCCAGCAGCCGGACTAGCGGGAGGGCCTATGAGCAGTTCTTC. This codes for CASSRTSGRAYEQFF.

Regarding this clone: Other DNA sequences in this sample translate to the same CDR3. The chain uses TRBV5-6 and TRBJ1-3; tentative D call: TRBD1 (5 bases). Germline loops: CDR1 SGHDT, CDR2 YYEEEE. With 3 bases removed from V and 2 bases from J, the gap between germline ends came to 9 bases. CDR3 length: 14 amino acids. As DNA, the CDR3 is TGTGCCAGCAGCTGGACGGGGGCTGGAAACACCATATATTTT. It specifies CASSWTGAGNTIYF.

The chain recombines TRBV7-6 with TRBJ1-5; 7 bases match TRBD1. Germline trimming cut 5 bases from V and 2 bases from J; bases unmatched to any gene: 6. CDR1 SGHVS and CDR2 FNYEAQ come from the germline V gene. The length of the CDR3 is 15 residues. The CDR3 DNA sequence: TGTGCCAGCAGCGCAGGGGGGATGGGCAATCAGCCCCAGCATTTT. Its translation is CASSAGGMGNQPQHF.

CDR3 bases: TGTGCCAGCAGTGACAGGGGGCCCTATGGCTACACCTTC. It specifies CASSDRGPYGYTF. This chain joins TRBV6-1 and TRBJ1-2; 8 nucleotides match TRBD1. Germline assignment: CDR1 MNHNS and CDR2 SASEGT. Trimming took 3 bases from V and 4 from J; bases not matched to a gene: 1. This CDR3 is built from 13 residues.

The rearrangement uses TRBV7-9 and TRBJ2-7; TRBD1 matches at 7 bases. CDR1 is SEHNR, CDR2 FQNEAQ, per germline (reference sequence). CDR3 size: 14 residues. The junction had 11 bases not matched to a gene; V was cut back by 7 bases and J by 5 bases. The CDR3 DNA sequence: TGTGCCAGCACCACGGTGAGGGGGCTCGACGAGCAGTACTTC. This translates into CASTTVRGLDEQYF.

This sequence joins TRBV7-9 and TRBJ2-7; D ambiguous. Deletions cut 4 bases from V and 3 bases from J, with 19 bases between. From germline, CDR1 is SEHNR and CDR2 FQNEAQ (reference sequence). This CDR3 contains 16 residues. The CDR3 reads CASSSRAFSYLYEQYF. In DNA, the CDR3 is TGTGCCAGCAGCTCTCGAGCCTTCTCTTATCTCTACGAGCAGTACTTC.

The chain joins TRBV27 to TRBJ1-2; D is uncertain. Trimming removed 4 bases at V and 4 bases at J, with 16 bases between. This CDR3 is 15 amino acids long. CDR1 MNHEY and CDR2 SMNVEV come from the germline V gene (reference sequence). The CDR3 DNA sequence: TGTGCCAGCAGTTCCCCGCGGAGGAAATCCTATGGCTACACCTTC. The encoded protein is CASSSPRRKSYGYTF.

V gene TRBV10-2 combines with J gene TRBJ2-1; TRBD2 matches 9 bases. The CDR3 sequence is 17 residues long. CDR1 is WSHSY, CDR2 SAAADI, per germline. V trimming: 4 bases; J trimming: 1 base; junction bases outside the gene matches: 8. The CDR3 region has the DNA TGCGCCAGCAGTGTGAGGGCTAGCGGGATGTCCTACAATGAGCAGTTCTTC. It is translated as CASSVRASGMSYNEQFF.

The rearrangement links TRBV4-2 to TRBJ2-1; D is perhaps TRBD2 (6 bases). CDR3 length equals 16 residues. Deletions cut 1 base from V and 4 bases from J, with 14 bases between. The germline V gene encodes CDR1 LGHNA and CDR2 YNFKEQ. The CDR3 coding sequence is TGTGCCAGCAGCCAAGCCTGGTCTAGCGTTTACAATGAGCAGTTCTTC. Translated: CASSQAWSSVYNEQFF.

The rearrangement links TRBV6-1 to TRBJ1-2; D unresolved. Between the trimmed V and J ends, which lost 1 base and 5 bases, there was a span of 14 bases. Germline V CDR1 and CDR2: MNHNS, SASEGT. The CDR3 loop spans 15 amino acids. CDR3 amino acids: CASSEGGAGAYGYTF. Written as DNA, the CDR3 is TGTGCCAGCAGTGAAGGGGGTGCGGGCGCGTATGGCTACACCTTC.

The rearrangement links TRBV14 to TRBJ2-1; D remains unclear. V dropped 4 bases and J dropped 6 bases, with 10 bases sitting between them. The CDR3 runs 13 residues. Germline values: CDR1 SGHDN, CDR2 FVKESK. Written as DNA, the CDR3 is TGTGCCAGCAGCCGATTACGGTTCAATGAGCAGTTCTTC. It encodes CASSRLRFNEQFF.

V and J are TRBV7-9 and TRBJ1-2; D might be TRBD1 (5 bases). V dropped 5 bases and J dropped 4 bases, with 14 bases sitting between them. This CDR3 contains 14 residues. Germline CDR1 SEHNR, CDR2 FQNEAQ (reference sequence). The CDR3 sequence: CASSPDGTFYGYTF. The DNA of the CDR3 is TGTGCCAGCAGCCCTGACGGGACTTTCTATGGCTACACCTTC.

The CDR3 DNA sequence: TGTGCCAGCAGTTCCCCGGGACTAGCGGGAGTTTTAACCTACGAGCAGTACTTC. Protein product: CASSSPGLAGVLTYEQYF. The chain employs TRBV28 and TRBJ2-7; TRBD2 aligns across 14 bases. CDR1 and CDR2 (germline): MDHEN, SYDVKM. This CDR3 contains 18 residues. Trimming cost V 4 bases and J 2 bases; bases outside gene matches: 10.

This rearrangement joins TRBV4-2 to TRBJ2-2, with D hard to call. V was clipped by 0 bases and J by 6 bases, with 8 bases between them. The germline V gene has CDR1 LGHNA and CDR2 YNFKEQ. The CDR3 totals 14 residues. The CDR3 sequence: CASSQDTEAGELFF. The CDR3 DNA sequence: TGTGCCAGCAGCCAAGATACCGAGGCCGGGGAGCTGTTTTTT.